This TCR beta chain emerged from a study of shared clonotypes between healthy human individuals. Study results and caveats: Represented genetic and exposure-history diversity was restricted by having few donors.

Nashville, Tennessee was home to all donors, who were Caucasian adults. V was clipped by 4 bases and J by 2 bases; unmatched bases: 6. The CDR3 runs to 16 residues. CDR1 SGHNT and CDR2 YYREEE come from the germline V gene (reference sequence). Libraries were prepared by immunoSEQ multiplex PCR; TCRdb keeps only in-frame clonotypes and omits some of them. The repertoire holds hundreds of thousands of clones, with roughly 77% as singletons. Turning to this clone: Antigen unknown.

This receptor was obtained from a woman in her thirties or forties in good health. Some clones in this sample may be carry-over from other donors' samples. V usage is TRBV5-4 and J usage is TRBJ2-5, with 12 bases fitting TRBD2. Sequencing used PBMCs. CDR3 in DNA: TGTGCCAGCAGCGCAACTAGCGGGAGGTCTCAAGAGACCCAGTACTTC. Encoded protein: CASSATSGRSQETQYF. The entire variable domain, with the rest obtained from reference TRBV5-4 and TRBJ2-5, is as follows: ETGVTQSPTHLIKTRGQQVTLRCSSQSGHNTVSWYQQALGQGPQFIFQYYREEENGRGNFPPRFSGLQFPNYSSELNVNALELDDSALYLCASSATSGRSQETQYFGPGTRLLVL.